Each of the 15 T cell receptor beta chains below was sequenced from the same sample in a study of somatic mutations in cytotoxic T cells in rheumatoid arthritis. Repertoires were generated with immunoSEQ multiplex PCR, while TCRdb's copy carries only in-frame clones and drops some. Among roughly 16,000 clones listed, approximately 80% were seen once. Material: CD8+ T cells sorted from blood. Receptors originate from an adult with rheumatoid arthritis.

A few counts support this clone. This chain links TRBV7-9 with TRBJ1-5, with unresolved D. With 6 bases removed from V and 0 bases from J, the gap between germline ends came to 9 bases. The germline CDR1 and CDR2 sequences are SEHNR and FQNEAQ (reference sequence). This CDR3 is 14 amino acids long. DNA of the CDR3: TGTGCCAGCAGTTGGGGAGGTAGCAATCAGCCCCAGCATTTT. Protein product: CASSWGGSNQPQHF.

This chain joins TRBV16 and TRBJ1-2, with a tentative D call TRBD1 (6 bases). This CDR3 contains 15 residues. V gave up 2 bases and J gave up 4 bases, with 14 bases separating them. Germline V gene lookup returns CDR1 KGHSY and CDR2 FQNENV. DNA for the CDR3: TGTGCCAGCAGCCAAGGGCTCGGGGACACCTATGGCTACACCTTC. It encodes CASSQGLGDTYGYTF.

This chain uses TRBV7-9 with TRBJ2-7; 10 bases line up with TRBD1. CDR3 length: 15 residues. Germline loops: CDR1 SEHNR, CDR2 FQNEAQ (reference sequence). With V trimmed by 3 bases and J by 2 bases, 4 bases remained unmatched. This CDR3 is CASSLAGTGAYEQYF. Written as DNA, the CDR3 is TGTGCCAGCAGCTTGGCCGGGACAGGGGCCTACGAGCAGTACTTC.

The chain combines TRBV6-4 with TRBJ2-1, with 8 bases aligning to TRBD1. This CDR3 comprises 14 residues. After removal of 10 bases from V and 7 bases from J, the junction contained 12 bases not matched to a gene. From germline, CDR1 is MRHNA and CDR2 SNTAGT. DNA of the CDR3: TGTGCCACCAGGGGGCGATCAATCGGGAATGAGCAGTTCTTC. This sequence encodes CATRGRSIGNEQFF.

This clone was found once. This chain uses TRBV27 with TRBJ2-5; D unresolved. CDR3 length: 16 residues. Trimming took 1 base from V and 2 from J, leaving 14 bases between them. The germline V gene has CDR1 MNHEY and CDR2 SMNVEV (reference sequence). The CDR3 protein is CASSLYVPISQETQYF. The CDR3 DNA reads as TGTGCCAGCAGTTTATATGTCCCCATCTCTCAAGAGACCCAGTACTTC.

This rearrangement joins TRBV10-2 to TRBJ1-1, with no clear D. Per the germline V gene, CDR1 is WSHSY and CDR2 is SAAADI. Trimming took 7 bases from V and 5 from J, leaving 14 bases between them. This CDR3 comprises 13 residues. The CDR3 DNA follows: TGCGCCAGCAATCAGGTAACGGGAACTGAAGCTTTCTTT. It yields the protein CASNQVTGTEAFF.

This clone appeared once. The chain combines TRBV29-1 with TRBJ1-2; D gene unclear. The CDR3 extends over 13 amino acids. Trimming removed 7 bases at V and 2 bases at J, with 14 bases between. Per the germline V gene, CDR1 is SQVTM and CDR2 is ANQGSEA. CDR3 nucleotide sequence: TGCAGCGCCCTCGCAGAACAGAACTATGGCTACACCTTC. Its translation is CSALAEQNYGYTF.

The rearrangement links TRBV10-1 to TRBJ2-3; D tentatively fits TRBD1 or TRBD2 (7 bases each). The CDR3 spans 16 residues. Germline CDR1 is WNHNN and CDR2 is SYGVQD (reference sequence). The germline V and J ends were trimmed by 4 bases and 3 bases, with 17 bases remaining between them. The CDR3 DNA sequence: TGCGCCAGCAGTGGACAGGGAGGGGGGCAAACAGATACGCAGTATTTT. Protein sequence: CASSGQGGGQTDTQYF.

The rearrangement links TRBV6-5 to TRBJ1-3, with a tentative D call TRBD1 (5 bases). Germline values: CDR1 MNHEY, CDR2 SVGAGI. The length of the CDR3 is 15 residues. Trimming took 0 bases from V and 2 from J, leaving 8 bases between them. The chain's CDR3 is CASSYSGDAGNTIYF. Here the CDR3 DNA reads TGTGCCAGCAGTTACTCGGGGGACGCTGGAAACACCATATATTTT.

The chain links TRBV7-9 to TRBJ2-7; D not resolved. V lost 5 bases and J 6 bases, leaving 17 bases between the germline ends. The CDR3 is made up of 14 amino acids. CDR1 is SEHNR and CDR2 is FQNEAQ in the germline V gene (reference sequence). CDR3 DNA: TGTGCCAGCAGCCCAACAGAGTTGGCCGGCGAGCAGTACTTC. Its translation is CASSPTELAGEQYF.

V is TRBV13 and J is TRBJ2-3, with TRBD2 matching 14 bases. Germline-derived CDR1 and CDR2 are PRHDT and FYEKMQ (reference sequence). After removal of 4 bases from V and 0 bases from J, the junction contained 6 bases not matched to a gene. CDR3 size: 18 residues. CDR3 in DNA: TGTGCCAGCAGCTACGGGACTAGCGGGGGCACTAGCACAGATACGCAGTATTTT. The encoded protein is CASSYGTSGGTSTDTQYF.

The gene calls are TRBV5-5 and TRBJ2-7; unclear D gene. This CDR3 spans 15 amino acids. In germline, CDR1 is SGHKS, CDR2 YYEKEE (reference sequence). V was cut by 2 bases and J by 5 bases, with 17 bases left in between. This CDR3 is CASSFGRAGGHEQYF. The CDR3, as DNA: TGTGCCAGCAGCTTTGGCCGGGCAGGCGGCCACGAGCAGTACTTC. The entire variable domain, with the rest obtained from reference TRBV5-5 and TRBJ2-7, is as follows: DAGVTQSPTHLIKTRGQQVTLRCSPISGHKSVSWYQQVLGQGPQFIFQYYEKEERGRGNFPDRFSARQFPNYSSELNVNALLLGDSALYLCASSFGRAGGHEQYFGPGTRLTVT.

This clone was found a few times. The rearrangement links TRBV10-1 to TRBJ2-7; 9 bases align to TRBD2. The CDR3 is 14 amino acids. V dropped 6 bases and J dropped 2; count of bases not matched to a gene: 5. The germline V gene has CDR1 WNHNN and CDR2 SYGVQD (reference sequence). CDR3 region: CASSQTSGAYEQYF. CDR3 nucleotides: TGCGCCAGCAGCCAGACTAGCGGCGCCTACGAGCAGTACTTC.

This clone was observed a handful of times. The V gene is TRBV11-2, the J gene TRBJ1-6; 12 bases align to TRBD1. The CDR3 spans 15 residues. The V gene end was trimmed by 5 bases and the J gene end by 8 bases; junction bases not matched to a gene: 4. CDR1 is SGHAT, CDR2 FQNNGV, per germline. CDR3 residues: CASSLGTGGDSPLHF. The DNA for the CDR3 is TGTGCCAGCAGCCTGGGGACAGGGGGCGATTCACCCCTCCACTTT. The full variable domain, rest sourced from reference TRBV11-2 and TRBJ1-6, is EAGVAQSPRYKIIEKRQSVAFWCNPISGHATLYWYQQILGQGPKLLIQFQNNGVVDDSQLPKDRFSAERLKGVDSTLKIQPAKLEDSAVYLCASSLGTGGDSPLHFGNGTRLTVT.

V is TRBV11-2 and J is TRBJ2-3; 8 bases line up with TRBD2. This CDR3 is built from 15 residues. After removal of 1 base from V and 5 bases from J, the junction contained 5 bases not matched to a gene. Germline loops: CDR1 SGHAT, CDR2 FQNNGV. CDR3 bases: TGTGCCAGCAGCTTAGTTGCGGGGGGCCTAGATACGCAGTATTTT. As protein: CASSLVAGGLDTQYF.